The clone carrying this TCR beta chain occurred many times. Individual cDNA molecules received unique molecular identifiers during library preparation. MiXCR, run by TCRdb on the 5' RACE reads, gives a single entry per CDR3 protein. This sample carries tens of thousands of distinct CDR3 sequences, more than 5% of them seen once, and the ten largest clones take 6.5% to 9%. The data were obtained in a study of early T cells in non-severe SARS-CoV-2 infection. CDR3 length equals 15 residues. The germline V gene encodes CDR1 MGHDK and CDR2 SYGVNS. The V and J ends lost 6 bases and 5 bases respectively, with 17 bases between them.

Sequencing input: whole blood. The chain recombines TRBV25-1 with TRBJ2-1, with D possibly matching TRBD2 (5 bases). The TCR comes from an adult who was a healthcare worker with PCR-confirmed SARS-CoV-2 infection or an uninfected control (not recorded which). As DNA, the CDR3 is TGTGCCAGCAGCGCAGACTCGGGAATCCACAATGAGCAGTTCTTC. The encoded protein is CASSADSGIHNEQFF. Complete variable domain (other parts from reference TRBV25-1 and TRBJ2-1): EADIYQTPRYLVIGTGKKITLECSQTMGHDKMYWYQQDPGMELHLIHYSYGVNSTEKGDLSSESTVSRIRTEHFPLTLESARPSHTSQYLCASSADSGIHNEQFFGPGTRLTVL.